This TCR beta chain was found in a study of T cells in Graves' hyperthyroidism and ophthalmopathy. This clonotype was seen many times. TCR beta CDR3 sequences were amplified from RNA transcripts. In the first-round RT-PCR of the TCR CDR3, the HTBI primer set was used. Using its own MiXCR run on the multiplex PCR reads, TCRdb lists one record per CDR3 protein. This sample has a few hundred thousand distinct CDR3 sequences, with around 13% found just once. CDR3 size: 14 residues. Trimming took 3 bases from V and 4 from J; bases not matched to a gene: 3. Sequences were obtained from blood. The V gene is TRBV12-3 or TRBV12-4, the J gene TRBJ2-3; TRBD2 aligns across 8 bases. This receptor was identified in a middle-aged woman with Graves' hyperthyroidism. DNA for the CDR3: TGTGCCAGCAGTTTTGGCGGGAGGCCAGATACGCAGTATTTT. Translation gives CASSFGGRPDTQYF.